A single sample gave rise to the 8 T cell receptor beta chains below, sequenced in a study of CD8 T cells in ankylosing spondylitis. Using its own MiXCR run on the 5' RACE reads, TCRdb lists one record per CDR3 protein. The data contain around 250,000 distinct CDR3 sequences, roughly a third of them singletons. Sequenced input: blood, either unsorted or a sorted T cell fraction (not recorded which). Receptors were obtained from a male donor with ankylosing spondylitis or in good health (not recorded which).

The chain employs TRBV20-1 and TRBJ2-7; D perhaps matches TRBD2 (7 bases). The V end was cut by 1 base, the J end by 0 bases, with 19 bases between. CDR1 is DFQATT and CDR2 is SNEGSKA in the germline V gene (reference sequence). This CDR3 is 17 amino acids long. The CDR3 nucleotides are TGCAGTGCTAGAGGGACTTACGGGGGGCAGAGCTCCTACGAGCAGTACTTC. It encodes CSARGTYGGQSSYEQYF.

This clonotype was seen only a few times. This chain joins TRBV5-6 and TRBJ1-2; D remains unclear. The germline V gene has CDR1 SGHDT and CDR2 YYEEEE. The CDR3 has 10 residues. V was clipped by 2 bases and J by 13 bases, with 9 bases between them. For the CDR3, the DNA is TGTGCCAGCAGCTTCCCCAACGCCACCTTC. Translation: CASSFPNATF.

The rearrangement uses TRBV20-1 and TRBJ2-2, with 8 nucleotides matching TRBD1. The CDR3 extends over 15 amino acids. J gave up 7 bases and V 7 bases, and 14 bases lay outside the gene matches. CDR1 and CDR2 from the germline V gene are DFQATT and SNEGSKA (reference sequence). CDR3 DNA sequence: TGCAGTGTCGCGCCCCCAGGGGGCATTGACGGGGAGCTGTTTTTT. Residues: CSVAPPGGIDGELFF.

This clonotype has a handful of counts. The chain joins TRBV20-1 to TRBJ1-1; D is unresolved. Germline V gene lookup returns CDR1 DFQATT and CDR2 SNEGSKA (reference sequence). With 3 bases removed from V and 1 base from J, the gap between germline ends came to 9 bases. CDR3 length: 13 amino acids. This chain's CDR3 is CSARLQTNTEAFF. The CDR3 coding sequence is TGCAGTGCTAGGTTACAGACGAACACTGAAGCTTTCTTT.

This clonotype was counted at least ten times. This rearrangement joins TRBV6-1 to TRBJ2-6, with D possibly being TRBD1 or TRBD2 (5 bases each). Germline V gene lookup returns CDR1 MNHNS and CDR2 SASEGT. The CDR3 length is 16 residues. V lost 5 bases to trimming and J lost 4 bases, with 15 bases between them. The chain's CDR3 is CASSRDPLLGANVLTF. CDR3 nucleotides: TGTGCCAGCAGTAGGGACCCTCTATTAGGGGCCAACGTCCTGACTTTC.

The gene calls are TRBV4-1 and TRBJ1-2; D gene uncertain. The germline V gene has CDR1 MGHRA and CDR2 YSYEKL. The V and J ends lost 1 base and 4 bases respectively, with 16 bases between them. This CDR3 region has 16 residues. CDR3 sequence reads: CASSQVLGRRFYGYTF. CDR3 coding DNA: TGCGCCAGCAGCCAAGTGTTGGGCAGGCGTTTCTATGGCTACACCTTC.

In this sample, this clonotype turned up many times. V gene TRBV6-4 combines with J gene TRBJ2-3, with D tentatively TRBD1 (6 bases). The CDR3 runs to 14 residues. CDR1 is MRHNA and CDR2 is SNTAGT in the germline V gene. V lost 3 bases, J lost 1 base, and 8 bases lay in between. The CDR3, as DNA: TGTGCCAGCAGTGAAGCAGGGGGCACAGATACGCAGTATTTT. It encodes CASSEAGGTDTQYF.

This clonotype has more than one count but fewer than ten. The chain recombines TRBV5-1 with TRBJ2-5, with TRBD1 matching 10 bases. Trimming cost V 3 bases and J 5 bases; bases outside gene matches: 10. This CDR3 has 16 residues. The germline CDR1 and CDR2 sequences are SGHRS and YFSETQ. CDR3 residues: CASSSPPDRGRETQYF. In nucleotides, the CDR3 is TGCGCCAGCAGCTCTCCACCCGACAGGGGGCGTGAGACCCAGTACTTC.